This record concerns one T cell receptor (beta chain) sequence. Antigen unknown. Healthy individuals who donated bone marrow served as the donors. The record originates from a study of cytomegalovirus exposure and HLA in healthy donors. Study findings and constraints: Sequence variants that were highly shared formed a cluster that was likely a sequencing artifact. In most subjects, TCR beta sequences reportedly gave accurate predictions of HLA-A and HLA-B alleles.

Germline V gene data show CDR1 as MNHNS and CDR2 as SASEGT. This CDR3 is built from 15 residues. V was trimmed by 0 bases and J by 3 bases, leaving 11 bases between them. With 60 Vbeta and 13 Jbeta primers, the PCR was carried out. Data came from immunoSEQ multiplex PCR; TCRdb stores just in-frame clones and leaves some out. The table has around 97,000 clones, 65% to 80% seen once. The V and J genes are TRBV6-1 and TRBJ1-1; maybe TRBD1 (6 bases). Sample: PBMCs. The TCR comes from a woman between 18 and 30 years old in good health and CMV-seropositive. CDR3 sequence reads: CASSEASRGDTEAFF. The CDR3 DNA reads TGTGCCAGCAGTGAAGCGAGCAGGGGCGACACTGAAGCTTTCTTT.